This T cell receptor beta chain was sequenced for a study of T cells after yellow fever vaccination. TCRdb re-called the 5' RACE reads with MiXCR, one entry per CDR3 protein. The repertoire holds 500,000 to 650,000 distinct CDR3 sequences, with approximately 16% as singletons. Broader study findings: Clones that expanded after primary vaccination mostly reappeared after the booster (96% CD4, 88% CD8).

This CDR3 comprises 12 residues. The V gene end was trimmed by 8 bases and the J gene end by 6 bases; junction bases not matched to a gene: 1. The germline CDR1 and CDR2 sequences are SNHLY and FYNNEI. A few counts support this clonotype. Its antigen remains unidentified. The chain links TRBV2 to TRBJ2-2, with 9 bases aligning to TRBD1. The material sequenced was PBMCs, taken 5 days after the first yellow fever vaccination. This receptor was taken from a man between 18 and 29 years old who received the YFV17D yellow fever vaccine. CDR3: CASGQGPGELFF. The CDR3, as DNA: TGTGCCAGCGGACAGGGGCCCGGGGAGCTGTTTTTT.